Following are 14 T cell receptor beta chains from one sample sequenced in a study of T cell responses to AZD1222 COVID-19 vaccine. Measured with immunoSEQ multiplex PCR; TCRdb has only the in-frame clones, and not every one. Here the sample spans around 130,000 clones, around nine tenths being singletons. Material: peripheral blood, obtained 28 days after the second AZD1222 dose. Receptors were obtained from an adult who received the AZD1222 COVID-19 vaccine.

The DNA of the CDR3 is TGTGCCAGCAGCGCTCAGGGATTTAGCTCCTACGAGCAGTACTTC. Protein sequence: CASSAQGFSSYEQYF. The chain joins TRBV9 to TRBJ2-7; weak D call: TRBD1 (5 bases). The V end lost 3 bases, the J end lost 0 bases, and 13 bases lay between the germline ends. The CDR3 contains 15 residues. Germline assignment: CDR1 SGDLS and CDR2 YYNGEE.

This chain uses TRBV7-2 with TRBJ1-1; TRBD1 matches at 10 bases. CDR1 and CDR2 from the germline V gene are SGHTA and FQGNSA. The CDR3 extends over 17 amino acids. V dropped 2 bases and J dropped 3; count of bases not matched to a gene: 9. The CDR3 DNA is TGTGCCAGCAGCTTACGGTTGACGGACAGGGGGGACACTGAAGCTTTCTTT. Translating gives CASSLRLTDRGDTEAFF.

The chain employs TRBV3-1 (or the pseudogene TRBV3-2) and TRBJ2-7; D may be TRBD2 (6 bases). CDR3 length: 14 amino acids. Trimming removed 1 base from V and 3 bases from J, with 10 bases in between. The germline CDR1 and CDR2 sequences are LGHDT and YNNKEL (reference sequence). The DNA of the CDR3 is TGTGCCAGCAGCCAAGGGCGGGGAGACTACGAGCAGTACTTC. Translated: CASSQGRGDYEQYF.

The chain recombines TRBV19 with TRBJ2-1; 9 nucleotides match TRBD2. CDR3 length: 14 amino acids. Germline-derived CDR1 and CDR2 are LNHDA and SQIVND (reference sequence). With V trimmed by 3 bases and J by 9 bases, 6 bases remained unmatched. CDR3 bases: TGTGCCAGTAGTATGCGGGGGGGCCAGGGTGAGCAGTTCTTC. Translating gives CASSMRGGQGEQFF.

This chain uses TRBV11-3 with TRBJ2-1; TRBD1 matches at 12 bases. The CDR3 covers 18 residues. The junction had 16 bases not matched to a gene; V was cut back by 4 bases and J by 9 bases. CDR1 SGHNT and CDR2 YENEEA come from the germline V gene. The CDR3 nucleotides read TGTGCCAGCAGCTCTAGGAAGGGGGGACAGGGGGCTTACGGTGAGCAGTTCTTC. Protein: CASSSRKGGQGAYGEQFF.

This chain connects TRBV7-2 to TRBJ1-3; possible D gene TRBD1, 5 bases. Trimming pared 5 bases from V and 4 bases from J, leaving 18 bases between. The V gene's germline CDR1 is SGHTA and CDR2 FQGNSA. This CDR3 comprises 16 residues. The CDR3, as DNA: TGTGCCAGCAGCGTAGGGTTGGGGCAAGGGGGAAACACCATATATTTT. The encoded protein is CASSVGLGQGGNTIYF. Drawing the rest from reference TRBV7-2 and TRBJ1-3, the complete variable domain is GAGVSQSPSNKVTEKGKDVELRCDPISGHTALYWYRQSLGQGLEFLIYFQGNSAPDKSGLPSDRFSAERTGGSVSTLTIQRTQQEDSAVYLCASSVGLGQGGNTIYFGEGSWLTVV.

The genes are TRBV2 and TRBJ2-6; D unclear. This CDR3 is built from 17 residues. In germline, CDR1 is SNHLY, CDR2 FYNNEI. V was pared by 1 base and J by 0 bases, with 10 bases between. CDR3 in DNA: TGTGCCAGCAGTGAAGGACCGCTAAGCTCTGGGGCCAACGTCCTGACTTTC. Its protein is CASSEGPLSSGANVLTF.

The rearrangement links TRBV9 to TRBJ2-7; TRBD1 matches at 9 bases. V dropped 2 bases and J dropped 1; count of bases not matched to a gene: 1. This CDR3 region has 14 residues. Germline V gene lookup returns CDR1 SGDLS and CDR2 YYNGEE. DNA of the CDR3: TGTGCCAGCAGCGTGGACAGGGGATCCTACGAGCAGTACTTC. Translating it yields CASSVDRGSYEQYF.

The V call is TRBV28, the J call TRBJ2-3; 7 nucleotides align to TRBD2. From germline, CDR1 is MDHEN and CDR2 SYDVKM. Trimming took 7 bases from V and 4 from J; bases not matched to a gene: 5. The CDR3 totals 13 residues. This CDR3 is CASTKAGPDTQYF. The CDR3, as DNA: TGTGCCAGCACCAAAGCGGGGCCAGATACGCAGTATTTT.

V gene TRBV10-3 combines with J gene TRBJ2-7, with a tentative D call TRBD2 (6 bases). The CDR3 consists of 13 residues. Germline CDR1 reads ENHRY; CDR2 reads SYGVKD. V shed 6 bases and J shed 4 bases, with 13 bases lying between them. CDR3 in DNA: TGTGCCATCAGGGGGGGAGAGTATTACGAGCAGTACTTC. It codes for CAIRGGEYYEQYF.

The J gene is TRBJ1-4, the V gene TRBV3-1 (or the pseudogene TRBV3-2); D may be TRBD1 (6 bases). The CDR3 is made up of 14 amino acids. From germline, CDR1 is LGHDT and CDR2 YNNKEL (reference sequence). Trimming stripped 5 bases from V and 2 bases from J, with 9 bases between. The CDR3 bases are TGTGCCAGCAGCAGGGGGGCGACTAATGAAAAACTGTTTTTT. The encoded protein is CASSRGATNEKLFF.

CDR3 coding DNA: TGTGCCAGTAGTCCACAGGGAAAGGAGACCCAGTACTTC. Translating it yields CASSPQGKETQYF. V and J are TRBV19 and TRBJ2-5; perhaps TRBD1 as D (6 bases). The V gene's germline CDR1 is LNHDA and CDR2 SQIVND (reference sequence). The length of the CDR3 is 13 residues. Trimming removed 5 bases from V and 5 bases from J, with 12 bases in between. Variable domain in full (rest from reference TRBV19 and TRBJ2-5): DGGITQSPKYLFRKEGQNVTLSCEQNLNHDAMYWYRQDPGQGLRLIYYSQIVNDFQKGDIAEGYSVSREKKESFPLTVTSAQKNPTAFYLCASSPQGKETQYFGPGTRLLVL.

This clone appeared once. This chain connects TRBV14 to TRBJ2-7; 8 nucleotides match TRBD1. The germline CDR1 and CDR2 sequences are SGHDN and FVKESK. The V and J ends lost 3 bases and 3 bases, in that order; junction bases with no gene match: 7. This CDR3 is built from 15 residues. CDR3 coding DNA: TGTGCCAGCAGCCATCCGGGACAGGCTATCTACGAGCAGTACTTC. Protein sequence: CASSHPGQAIYEQYF.

The rearrangement uses TRBV7-2 and TRBJ2-5; TRBD2 might be the D (5 bases). The CDR3 totals 14 residues. Trimming cost V 0 bases and J 4 bases, with 9 bases left between them. The germline V gene encodes CDR1 SGHTA and CDR2 FQGNSA. The CDR3 here is CASSLAASRETQYF. DNA of the CDR3: TGTGCCAGCAGCTTAGCGGCTAGCAGAGAGACCCAGTACTTC.